This T cell receptor (beta chain) was observed in a study of T cell responses to AZD1222 COVID-19 vaccine. V was cut by 4 bases and J by 2 bases, with 8 bases left in between. CDR3 size: 12 residues. Germline-derived CDR1 and CDR2 are SQVTM and ANQGSEA. Concerning this clone: What it recognizes is unknown.

Sequencing was performed with immunoSEQ multiplex PCR; in TCRdb, only in-frame clones are kept and a portion is missing. Among some 86,000 clones listed, 90% were seen once. Study-level points and caveats: It should be noted that donors were predominantly white British and more often female, and clonal diversity was possibly underestimated.

V and J are TRBV29-1 and TRBJ2-5; D gene uncertain. This sample comprised peripheral blood, obtained 28 days after the second AZD1222 dose. The sequence was collected from an adult who received the AZD1222 COVID-19 vaccine. This chain's CDR3 is CSVGLLQETQYF. CDR3 in DNA: TGCAGCGTTGGTCTCTTACAAGAGACCCAGTACTTC.